The 28 T cell receptor beta chains below were found in one sample sequenced in a study of T cells in Graves' hyperthyroidism and ophthalmopathy. What was amplified from RNA transcripts were TCR beta CDR3 regions. An initial round of RT-PCR targeting the TCR CDR3 relied on the HTBI primer set. TCRdb used MiXCR to reprocess the multiplex PCR reads, holding one entry per CDR3 protein. The sample includes around 450,000 distinct CDR3 sequences, around 14% of them seen just once. Sequencing was carried out using blood. Every receptor here comes from a woman younger than 30 with Graves' hyperthyroidism.

This clonotype has more than one count but fewer than ten. The rearrangement joins TRBV20-1 to TRBJ1-2; 10 bases are a match to TRBD1. CDR1 is DFQATT and CDR2 is SNEGSKA in the germline V gene (reference sequence). With 4 bases clipped from V and 1 base from J, the junction kept 9 bases outside the gene matches. CDR3 length: 16 residues. CDR3 protein: CSATHLRTGGNYGYTF. The CDR3 region has the DNA TGCAGTGCTACCCACCTACGGACAGGGGGTAACTATGGCTACACCTTC.

This clonotype occurred many times. The chain combines TRBV12-3 or TRBV12-4 with TRBJ2-3; 7 nucleotides match TRBD2. The CDR3 has 15 amino acids. The V and J ends lost 4 bases and 5 bases, in that order; junction bases with no gene match: 9. CDR3 nucleotide sequence: TGTGCCAGCAGTTCGGTTCGACTAGCCGGAGATACGCAGTATTTT. This encodes CASSSVRLAGDTQYF.

This clonotype was seen ten or more times. V gene TRBV30 combines with J gene TRBJ1-5, with D possibly TRBD1 on 5 matching bases. V gave up 2 bases and J gave up 7 bases, with 12 bases separating them. The CDR3 spans 13 residues. Germline CDR1 reads GTSNPN; CDR2 reads SVGIG (reference sequence). The DNA of the CDR3 is TGTGCCTGGAGTTCCTCAGGGAGCCAGCCCCAGCATTTT. Residues: CAWSSSGSQPQHF. The complete variable domain, with remaining parts taken from reference TRBV30 and TRBJ1-5, reads SQTIHQWPATLVQPVGSPLSLECTVEGTSNPNLYWYRQAAGRGLQLLFYSVGIGQISSEVPQNLSASRPQDRQFILSSKKLLLSDSGFYLCAWSSSGSQPQHFGDGTRLSIL.

This clonotype was detected many times. V usage is TRBV11-2 and J usage is TRBJ2-7, with D possibly being TRBD1 (5 bases). The CDR3 has 15 amino acids. Trimming removed 5 bases at V and 0 bases at J, with 14 bases between. Germline V gene lookup returns CDR1 SGHAT and CDR2 FQNNGV. The CDR3, as DNA: TGTGCCAGCAGCGGCCGTGGGGCGAGCTCCTACGAGCAGTACTTC. It specifies CASSGRGASSYEQYF.

This clonotype was detected a few times. The rearrangement links TRBV2 to TRBJ2-3; 7 nucleotides line up with TRBD1. V shed 8 bases, J shed 3 bases, and the junction held 8 bases outside the gene matches. Germline V CDR1 and CDR2: SNHLY, FYNNEI. The CDR3 is made up of 14 amino acids. This CDR3 is CASPGQGETDTQYF. The CDR3 DNA reads TGTGCCAGCCCTGGGCAGGGGGAGACAGATACGCAGTATTTT.

This sequence joins TRBV30 and TRBJ2-1; 9 bases agree with TRBD1. The CDR3 is 15 amino acids. Germline-derived CDR1 and CDR2 are GTSNPN and SVGIG (reference sequence). After removal of 2 bases from V and 1 base from J, the junction contained 3 bases not matched to a gene. CDR3 amino acids: CAWSTGTGSYNEQFF. The CDR3 DNA follows: TGTGCCTGGAGTACCGGGACAGGGTCCTACAATGAGCAGTTCTTC.

The chain has TRBV6-6 and TRBJ1-5; D gene uncertain. CDR3 length: 13 amino acids. The germline gives CDR1 MNHNY, CDR2 SVGAGI (reference sequence). The ends were cut back, 0 bases at V and 11 bases at J, with 11 bases in the middle. As DNA, the CDR3 is TGTGCCAGCAGTTACTCGGTCGGTGGGGCCCAGCATTTT. This sequence encodes CASSYSVGGAQHF.

In this sample, this clonotype turned up many times. V usage is TRBV28 and J usage is TRBJ1-5; D perhaps matches TRBD1 (5 bases). This CDR3 comprises 15 residues. The V and J ends lost 7 bases and 6 bases respectively, with 19 bases between them. Germline values: CDR1 MDHEN, CDR2 SYDVKM. CDR3 amino acids: CASNSWGSRSQPQHF. DNA for the CDR3: TGTGCCAGCAACAGTTGGGGGTCTAGATCTCAGCCCCAGCATTTT.

This clonotype was seen ten or more times. The V gene is TRBV27, the J gene TRBJ2-4; D remains ambiguous. The germline CDR1 and CDR2 sequences are MNHEY and SMNVEV (reference sequence). Between the trimmed V and J ends, which lost 8 bases and 0 bases, there was a span of 8 bases. The CDR3 spans 13 residues. CDR3 sequence (DNA): TGTGCCAGCGGCCACCTAGCCAAAAACATTCAGTACTTC. Translating it yields CASGHLAKNIQYF.

This clonotype occurred many times. V gene TRBV2 combines with J gene TRBJ1-5, with 7 bases fitting TRBD1. Germline V gene data show CDR1 as SNHLY and CDR2 as FYNNEI. V shed 6 bases and J 0 bases; nucleotides not matched to a gene: 8. This CDR3 region has 16 residues. The CDR3: CASRMEGAYSNQPQHF. The CDR3 nucleotides are TGTGCCAGCAGAATGGAGGGGGCTTATAGCAATCAGCCCCAGCATTTT.

Only one count was recorded for this clonotype. The J gene is TRBJ2-1, the V gene TRBV2; 12 nucleotides match TRBD2. V lost 6 bases, J lost 9 bases, and 9 bases stayed unmatched. This CDR3 region has 15 residues. The germline V gene encodes CDR1 SNHLY and CDR2 FYNNEI. The CDR3: CASSPTSGGFGEQFF. The DNA of the CDR3 is TGTGCCAGCAGCCCGACTAGCGGGGGATTTGGTGAGCAGTTCTTC.

This clonotype was detected many times. J is TRBJ2-1 and V is TRBV5-1; TRBD1 aligns across 10 bases. V was pared by 2 bases and J by 4 bases, with 6 bases of the junction left unmatched. The CDR3 consists of 16 residues. Germline V gives CDR1 SGHRS, CDR2 YFSETQ. The CDR3 spells CASSFPGQGRYNEQFF. The DNA for the CDR3 is TGCGCCAGCAGCTTCCCGGGACAGGGGAGGTACAATGAGCAGTTCTTC.

This clonotype appeared many times. V usage is TRBV28 and J usage is TRBJ2-5; TRBD1 aligns across 12 bases. This CDR3 has 17 amino acids. J was trimmed by 5 bases and V by 2 bases; bases with no gene match: 9. CDR1 and CDR2 from the germline V gene are MDHEN and SYDVKM. The CDR3 loop reads CASSLNGDRGLEETQYF. The CDR3 DNA reads TGTGCCAGCAGTTTAAACGGGGACAGGGGGCTGGAGGAGACCCAGTACTTC.

The chain links TRBV29-1 to TRBJ2-1; 7 bases are shared with TRBD2. The V segment lost 4 bases and the J segment 8 bases; nucleotides outside the gene matches: 5. The germline CDR1 and CDR2 sequences are SQVTM and ANQGSEA. CDR3 length: 12 residues. CDR3 coding DNA: TGCAGCGTTGGACGCGGGGGTGATGAGCAGTTCTTC. The encoded protein is CSVGRGGDEQFF.

V is TRBV6-9 and J is TRBJ2-5, with unresolved D. The CDR3 loop spans 11 amino acids. Germline V lookup: CDR1 MNHGY, CDR2 SVAAGI. Trimming took off 2 bases at V and 6 bases at J, with 4 bases between the two ends. CDR3 sequence reads: CASSYRQTQYF. CDR3 DNA sequence: TGTGCCAGCAGTTATCGGCAGACCCAGTACTTC.

This clonotype was picked up many times. The gene calls are TRBV6-1 and TRBJ2-2; 7 bases are shared with TRBD2. The CDR3 is 19 amino acids. The germline gives CDR1 MNHNS, CDR2 SASEGT. Trimming took 5 bases from V and 2 from J; bases not matched to a gene: 17. The CDR3 DNA reads TGTGCCAGCAGTTCCTTCGGAGGAAGCGGGGAAGTCAACACCGGGGAGCTGTTTTTT. The encoded protein is CASSSFGGSGEVNTGELFF.

This chain uses TRBV15 with TRBJ1-2; D gene ambiguous. Per the germline V gene, CDR1 is LNHNV and CDR2 is YYDKDF (reference sequence). CDR3 length equals 14 residues. Trimming took 9 bases from V and 4 from J, leaving 18 bases between them. This CDR3 reads CATREGLASYGYTF. The CDR3 bases are TGTGCCACGCGGGAAGGTCTCGCTAGCTATGGCTACACCTTC. Full variable domain (remainder filled in from reference TRBV15 and TRBJ1-2): DAMVIQNPRYQVTQFGKPVTLSCSQTLNHNVMYWYQQKSSQAPKLLFHYYDKDFNNEADTPDNFQSRRPNTSFCFLDIRSPGLGDTAMYLCATREGLASYGYTFGSGTRLTVV.

This clonotype has a handful of counts. The rearrangement joins TRBV12-3 or TRBV12-4 to TRBJ1-1; 9 bases are a match to TRBD1. V trimming: 8 bases; J trimming: 3 bases; junction bases outside the gene matches: 7. The length of the CDR3 is 14 residues. Written as DNA, the CDR3 is TGTGCCAGCGGAAGACAGGGGGGGGACACTGAAGCTTTCTTT. Protein: CASGRQGGDTEAFF.

In its sample, this clonotype was seen many times. The chain employs TRBV20-1 and TRBJ1-2; D unclear. The CDR3 is made up of 15 amino acids. CDR1 is DFQATT and CDR2 is SNEGSKA in the germline V gene (reference sequence). Trimming cost V 1 base and J 4 bases, with 16 bases left between them. The CDR3 spells CSARGGEDGFYGYTF. In DNA form, the CDR3 reads TGCAGTGCTAGAGGCGGGGAGGACGGATTCTATGGCTACACCTTC.

Comment on this clonotype: It may be a read error: a sequence one base away is much more abundant. V and J are TRBV27 and TRBJ2-5; possibly TRBD1 for D (6 bases). Germline-derived CDR1 and CDR2 are MNHEY and SMNVEV (reference sequence). Trimming removed 4 bases from V and 5 bases from J, with 14 bases in between. The CDR3 contains 14 residues. The CDR3 region is CASSYSSGDETQYF. CDR3 nucleotides: TGTGCCAGCAGTTACTCGTCAGGGGATGAGACCCAGTACTTC.

This clonotype has a count of ten or more. The chain recombines TRBV14 with TRBJ1-6; D possibly corresponds to TRBD1 (5 bases). V dropped 1 base and J dropped 10 bases, with 17 bases sitting between them. CDR1 and CDR2 from the germline V gene are SGHDN and FVKESK. The CDR3 is made up of 16 amino acids. The CDR3 region is CASSQVGAVGASPLHF. The CDR3 region has the DNA TGTGCCAGCAGCCAAGTTGGGGCAGTTGGAGCGTCACCCCTCCACTTT. The whole variable domain, remainder taken from reference TRBV14 and TRBJ1-6, is EAGVTQFPSHSVIEKGQTVTLRCDPISGHDNLYWYRRVMGKEIKFLLHFVKESKQDESGMPNNRFLAERTGGTYSTLKVQPAELEDSGVYFCASSQVGAVGASPLHFGNGTRLTVT.

The chain recombines TRBV9 with TRBJ2-4; TRBD1 is a possible D gene (6 bases). Deletions cut 3 bases from V and 5 bases from J, with 15 bases between. CDR1 and CDR2 (germline): SGDLS, YYNGEE. This CDR3 has 15 amino acids. The CDR3, as DNA: TGTGCCAGCAGCGCAAACGGACAGCTGGAAAACATTCAGTACTTC. Its protein product is CASSANGQLENIQYF.

About this clonotype: Just one base apart from a much larger clone, this may be a read error. The V and J genes are TRBV5-5 and TRBJ2-5; TRBD2 matches 8 bases. The CDR3 consists of 15 residues. The germline CDR1 and CDR2 sequences are SGHKS and YYEKEE (reference sequence). Unmatched junction bases numbered 9, after V lost 6 bases and J lost 2 bases. The CDR3 DNA reads TGTGCCAGCAACTACGGGGGGGCCCTACAAGAGACCCAGTACTTC. Its translation: CASNYGGALQETQYF.

The V call is TRBV14, the J call TRBJ1-5; TRBD1 matches 7 bases. TRBJ2-3 matches the DNA end more closely, so the J call is doubtful. The CDR3 is 14 amino acids. Germline V gene data show CDR1 as SGHDN and CDR2 as FVKESK. The CDR3 reads CASSLTGEDQPQYF. DNA of the CDR3: TGTGCCAGCAGCCTTACAGGGGAAGATCAGCCCCAGTATTTT.

This clonotype was seen many times. The CDR3 protein is CASSEAGTEGYGYTF. Here the CDR3 DNA reads TGTGCCAGCAGTGAAGCGGGGACAGAGGGATATGGCTACACCTTC. V usage is TRBV2 and J usage is TRBJ1-2, with 7 bases fitting TRBD1. Germline V gene lookup returns CDR1 SNHLY and CDR2 FYNNEI. V lost 0 bases and J lost 5; bases outside the gene matches: 6. The CDR3 runs 15 residues.

This clonotype was seen many times. The rearrangement links TRBV20-1 to TRBJ1-1, with TRBD1 as a possible D gene (5 bases). Germline values: CDR1 DFQATT, CDR2 SNEGSKA (reference sequence). The CDR3 contains 13 residues. V lost 6 bases, J lost 1 base, and 12 bases lay in between. In DNA, the CDR3 is TGCAGTGCCACCGGCGGGGGGAACACTGAAGCTTTCTTT. It specifies CSATGGGNTEAFF.

This clonotype was picked up many times. V gene TRBV10-3 combines with J gene TRBJ2-5; possibly TRBD1 or TRBD2 for D (5 bases each). The CDR3 runs to 13 residues. V lost 6 bases and J lost 2, with 10 bases in between. Per the germline V gene, CDR1 is ENHRY and CDR2 is SYGVKD. DNA for the CDR3: TGTGCCATCAGCACGGGGCAACAAGAGACCCAGTACTTC. This sequence encodes CAISTGQQETQYF.

This clonotype was seen at least ten times. The chain has TRBV7-9 and TRBJ2-5, with TRBD2 matching over 10 bases. The CDR3 is 14 residues long. CDR1 and CDR2 (germline): SEHNR, FQNEAQ (reference sequence). The V gene end was trimmed by 5 bases and the J gene end by 4 bases; junction bases not matched to a gene: 4. The CDR3 reads CASSRTSGRETQYF. CDR3 sequence (DNA): TGTGCCAGCAGCCGGACTAGCGGTCGAGAGACCCAGTACTTC.